This TCR beta chain was sequenced during a study of T cell repertoires in cytomegalovirus infection. Study-wide context: Well-studied HLA-B-restricted CMV epitopes were used in the study alongside recently identified HLA-C-restricted ones. In public TCR beta signatures, there were indications of both CMV infection and matching HLA type.

General study points: Carriers of CMV and the relevant HLA type were discriminated by public TCR beta frequency. CMV-specific TCR beta clonotypes restricted by HLA-C were the ones dominating the ex vivo response.

As for this clonotype: Its antigen remains unknown.

TCRdb reanalysed the reads using MiXCR and keeps one entry per CDR3 protein. This table holds some 62,000 distinct CDR3 sequences, 20% found once. CDR3 size: 14 residues. Unmatched junction bases numbered 5, after V lost 5 bases and J lost 6 bases. In germline, CDR1 is MGHRA, CDR2 YSYEKL. The input for sequencing was CD8+ T cells from cultured PBMCs, taken from culture after CMV antigen stimulation. The sequence derives from a human donor in good health (CMV status not recorded). Some clones in this sample may be carry-over from other donors' samples. This sequence joins TRBV4-1 and TRBJ2-2; 8 nucleotides agree with TRBD1. The CDR3 DNA follows: TGCGCCAGCAGCAGCCGGACAGGGTCCGGGGAGCTGTTTTTT. The encoded protein is CASSSRTGSGELFF.